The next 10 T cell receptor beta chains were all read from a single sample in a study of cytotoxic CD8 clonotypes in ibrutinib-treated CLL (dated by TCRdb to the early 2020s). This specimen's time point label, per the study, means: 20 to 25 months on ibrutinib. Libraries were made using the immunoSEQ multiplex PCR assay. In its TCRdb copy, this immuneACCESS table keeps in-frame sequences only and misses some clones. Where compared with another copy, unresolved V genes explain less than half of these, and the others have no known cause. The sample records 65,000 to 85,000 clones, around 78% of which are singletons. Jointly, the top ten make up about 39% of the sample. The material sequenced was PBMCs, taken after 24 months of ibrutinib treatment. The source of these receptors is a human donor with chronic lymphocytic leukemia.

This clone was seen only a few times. The CDR3 reads CASSQEDSYNQPQHF. The CDR3 DNA is TGCGCCAGCAGCCAAGAGGACAGTTACAATCAGCCCCAGCATTTT. J is TRBJ1-5 and V is TRBV4-1; D may be TRBD1 (6 bases). V lost 0 bases, J lost 3 bases, and 9 bases lay in between. The germline V gene encodes CDR1 MGHRA and CDR2 YSYEKL. This CDR3 is 15 amino acids long.

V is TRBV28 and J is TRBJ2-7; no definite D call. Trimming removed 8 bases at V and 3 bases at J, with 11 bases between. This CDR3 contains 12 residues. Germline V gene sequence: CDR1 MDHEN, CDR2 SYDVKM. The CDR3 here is CASGSSDYEQYF. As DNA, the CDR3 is TGTGCCAGCGGGTCATCCGACTACGAGCAGTACTTC.

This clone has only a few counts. The CDR3 nucleotides read TGTGCCAGCAGCTTAGGGGGACAGGGGAGCTCTGGAAACACCATATATTTT. It encodes CASSLGGQGSSGNTIYF. The rearrangement uses TRBV7-6 and TRBJ1-3, with TRBD1 identical over 10 bases. This CDR3 has 17 residues. The germline V gene has CDR1 SGHVS and CDR2 FNYEAQ. V was pared by 1 base and J by 0 bases, with 3 bases of the junction left unmatched.

The CDR3 DNA reads TGCGCCAGCAGCCAAGCACTAGCGGGATACGAGCAGTACTTC. This codes for CASSQALAGYEQYF. This chain uses TRBV4-1 with TRBJ2-7, with TRBD2 identical over 10 bases. This CDR3 contains 14 residues. Trimming removed 1 base from V and 4 bases from J; junction bases left unmatched: 1. Germline V CDR1 and CDR2: MGHRA, YSYEKL.

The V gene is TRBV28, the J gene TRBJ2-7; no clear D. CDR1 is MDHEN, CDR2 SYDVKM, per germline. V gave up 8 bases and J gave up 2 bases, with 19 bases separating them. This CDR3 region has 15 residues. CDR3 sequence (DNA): TGTGCCAGCCCGACCCCAGACATACTTACCTACGAGCAGTACTTC. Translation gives CASPTPDILTYEQYF.

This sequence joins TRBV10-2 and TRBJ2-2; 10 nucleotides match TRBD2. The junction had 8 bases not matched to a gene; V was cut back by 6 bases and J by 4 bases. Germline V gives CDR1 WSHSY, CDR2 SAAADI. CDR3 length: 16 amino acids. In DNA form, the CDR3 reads TGCGCCAGCAGGCTGCTGACTAGCGGGCCCACCGGGGAGCTGTTTTTT. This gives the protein CASRLLTSGPTGELFF.

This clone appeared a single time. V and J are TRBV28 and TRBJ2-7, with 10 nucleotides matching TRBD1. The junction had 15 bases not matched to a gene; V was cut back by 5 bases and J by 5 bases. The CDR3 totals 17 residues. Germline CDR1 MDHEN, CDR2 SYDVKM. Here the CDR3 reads CASSPSNVDRGRNEQYF. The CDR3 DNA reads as TGTGCCAGCAGTCCGAGTAACGTCGACAGGGGGCGAAACGAGCAGTACTTC.

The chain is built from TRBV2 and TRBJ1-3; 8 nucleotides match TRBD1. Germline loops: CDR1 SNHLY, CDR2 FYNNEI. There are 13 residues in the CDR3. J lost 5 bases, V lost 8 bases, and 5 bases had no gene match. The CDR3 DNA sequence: TGTGCCAGCTCCGACAGGGGTCGAAACACCATATATTTT. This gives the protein CASSDRGRNTIYF.

The DNA for the CDR3 is TGTGCCAGCAGCCAAGATGTGGCTGCTCAATGGGCCGGGGAGCTGTTTTTT. Protein sequence: CASSQDVAAQWAGELFF. V gene TRBV14 combines with J gene TRBJ2-2, with D uncertain. V was shortened by 0 bases and J by 6 bases, with 17 bases between the two germline ends. The germline V gene encodes CDR1 SGHDN and CDR2 FVKESK. There are 17 residues in the CDR3.

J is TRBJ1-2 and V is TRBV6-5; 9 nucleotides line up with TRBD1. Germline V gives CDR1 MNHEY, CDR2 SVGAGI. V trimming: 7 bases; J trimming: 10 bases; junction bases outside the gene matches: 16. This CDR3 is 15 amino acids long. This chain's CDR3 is CASNPIQGAGQNYTF. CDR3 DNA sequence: TGTGCCAGCAATCCAATACAGGGGGCCGGCCAGAACTACACCTTC.